This T cell receptor beta chain was found in a study of identical twins. V was cut by 4 bases and J by 7 bases, with 17 bases left in between. CDR1 is DFQATT and CDR2 is SNEGSKA in the germline V gene (reference sequence). The CDR3 contains 13 residues. TCRdb redid the calling of the 5' RACE reads with MiXCR, one entry per CDR3 protein. The sample has about 250,000 distinct CDR3 sequences; roughly an eighth are singletons. The sample taken for sequencing was memory (CD45RO+) T cells sorted from blood. The V call is TRBV20-1, the J call TRBJ2-7; D is perhaps TRBD1 or TRBD2 (6 bases each). The source of this sequence is a woman aged 18-29 years in good health. The CDR3 reads CSAKEGGRWEQYF. CDR3 in DNA: TGCAGTGCTAAGGAAGGGGGGAGGTGGGAGCAGTACTTC.